This T cell receptor (beta chain) was found in a study of shared clonotypes between healthy human individuals. Broader study findings: For naive CD4 cells, around 5% of clonotypes were shared across a few donors. Sampling involved blood alone; tissue repertoires likely differ. In contrast to clonotypes shared by all four donors, non-shared clonotypes had lower generation probabilities.

Of note for this clone: Its antigen is still unknown.

Sequencing was performed with immunoSEQ multiplex PCR; in TCRdb, only in-frame clones are kept and a portion is missing. The sample contains fewer than 1.6 million clones, about 98.5% of which appear only once. Trimming removed 6 bases from V and 2 bases from J, with 10 bases in between. Per germline, CDR1 MNHEY and CDR2 SVGAGI. CDR3 length equals 14 residues. The chain combines TRBV6-5 with TRBJ2-2; TRBD1 might be the D (5 bases). The sequence came from a man aged 25-40 years in good health. Material: naive CD4+ T cells sorted from blood. Subset meaning: CD45RA+ positively selected. In DNA form, the CDR3 reads TGTGCCAGCAGCATGACAGACAACACCGGGGAGCTGTTTTTT. Protein: CASSMTDNTGELFF.